The next 26 T cell receptor beta chains were all read from a single sample in a study of blood T cell repertoires in COVID-19 (dated by TCRdb to 2020 to 2022). Library preparation used the immunoSEQ multiplex PCR assay. The immuneACCESS repertoire file appears here via TCRdb, limited to in-frame rearrangements. These files lack a portion of the clones; in checked studies, under half of the deficit traces to unresolved V genes, and the cause of the others is not known. This sample comprises about 250,000 clones, roughly 88% of them detected only once. The leading ten clones occupy under 3.5% of the sample. The sequenced sample was peripheral blood. These receptors were obtained from a woman in her 30s with active or convalescent COVID-19.

In its sample, this clone was seen once. The CDR3 here is CASSPTVITEAFF. For the CDR3, the DNA is TGTGCCAGCAGTCCGACAGTTATCACTGAAGCTTTCTTT. V gene TRBV27 combines with J gene TRBJ1-1; possible D gene TRBD1, 5 bases. This CDR3 has 13 amino acids. Germline V gene sequence: CDR1 MNHEY, CDR2 SMNVEV (reference sequence). The V gene lost 5 bases and the J gene lost 4 bases, with 11 bases spanning the gap.

V is TRBV27 and J is TRBJ2-5; perhaps TRBD1 as D (5 bases). The CDR3 contains 12 residues. With 6 bases removed from V and 9 bases from J, the gap between germline ends came to 14 bases. CDR1 MNHEY and CDR2 SMNVEV come from the germline V gene (reference sequence). The CDR3 bases are TGTGCCAGCAGCCCTCTCAAAGGGGCCCAGTACTTC. Translating it yields CASSPLKGAQYF.

This clone was seen more than once but under ten times. The chain uses TRBV5-1 and TRBJ2-7; possible D gene TRBD2, 5 bases. Between the trimmed V and J ends, which lost 1 base and 3 bases, there was a span of 11 bases. The CDR3 is made up of 14 amino acids. Germline V gives CDR1 SGHRS, CDR2 YFSETQ. The CDR3 region is CASSLHGEFYEQYF. The CDR3 DNA reads TGCGCCAGCAGCTTGCACGGGGAGTTCTACGAGCAGTACTTC.

This clone was seen only a few times. The chain uses TRBV4-1 and TRBJ1-5; 7 bases match TRBD1. The CDR3 totals 15 residues. Per germline, CDR1 MGHRA and CDR2 YSYEKL. The trim removed 0 bases at V and 7 bases at J, leaving 6 bases unmatched. CDR3: CASSQEGQLDQPQHF. The DNA of the CDR3 is TGCGCCAGCAGCCAAGAGGGACAGCTTGACCAGCCCCAGCATTTT.

This chain links TRBV6-1 with TRBJ1-2; D possibly corresponds to TRBD1 (6 bases). This CDR3 contains 15 residues. Germline CDR1 and CDR2: MNHNS and SASEGT. V was clipped by 1 base and J by 1 base, with 10 bases between them. CDR3 nucleotides: TGTGCCAGCAGTGAAGGCGGCAGGGGTAACTATGGCTACACCTTC. This gives the protein CASSEGGRGNYGYTF.

V usage is TRBV19 and J usage is TRBJ1-2; perhaps TRBD1 as D (6 bases). The CDR3 totals 14 residues. Looked up from germline, CDR1 is LNHDA and CDR2 is SQIVND (reference sequence). Trimming left V 4 bases short and J 4 bases short, with 13 bases between. The CDR3 region has the DNA TGTGCCAGTAGTACCACGACAGGATCCTATGGCTACACCTTC. This translates into CASSTTTGSYGYTF.

DNA of the CDR3: TGTGCCAGCTCACCAAGGGGGATCGAAGGCTATGGCTACACCTTC. It translates to CASSPRGIEGYGYTF. The rearrangement joins TRBV18 to TRBJ1-2, with D maybe TRBD1 (6 bases). Per germline, CDR1 KGHSH and CDR2 LQKENI. The CDR3 totals 15 residues. V lost 2 bases and J 4 bases, leaving 14 bases between the germline ends.

The chain links TRBV5-1 to TRBJ2-5, with 7 bases aligning to TRBD1. CDR1 is SGHRS, CDR2 YFSETQ, per germline. V lost 3 bases, J lost 7 bases, and 6 bases stayed unmatched. CDR3 length: 13 amino acids. CDR3 protein: CASSSEGAGTQYF. As DNA, the CDR3 is TGCGCCAGCAGCTCTGAGGGGGCCGGGACCCAGTACTTC.

The table lists this clone with a count of one. J is TRBJ1-1 and V is TRBV29-1; TRBD1 agrees at 9 bases. The germline CDR1 and CDR2 sequences are SQVTM and ANQGSEA. V lost 7 bases, J lost 7 bases, and 1 base stayed unmatched. The CDR3 extends over 10 amino acids. CDR3 nucleotides: TGCAGCGGGGGACAGGGTGAAGCTTTCTTT. Translated: CSGGQGEAFF. Together with reference TRBV29-1 and TRBJ1-1, the CDR3 gives the full variable domain: SAVISQKPSRDICQRGTSLTIQCQVDSQVTMMFWYRQQPGQSLTLIATANQGSEATYESGFVIDKFPISRPNLTFSTLTVSNMSPEDSSIYLCSGGQGEAFFGQGTRLTVV.

The gene calls are TRBV4-2 and TRBJ1-2; D possibly corresponds to TRBD1 (5 bases). The CDR3 has 15 amino acids. The germline CDR1 and CDR2 sequences are LGHNA and YNFKEQ. The ends were cut back, 0 bases at V and 2 bases at J, with 10 bases in the middle. As DNA, the CDR3 is TGTGCCAGCAGCCAAGACCAGACAGCGAACTATGGCTACACCTTC. Its protein product is CASSQDQTANYGYTF.

The rearrangement links TRBV18 to TRBJ1-2; 9 bases fit TRBD1. CDR1 is KGHSH and CDR2 is LQKENI in the germline V gene. This CDR3 has 14 residues. After removal of 6 bases from V and 2 bases from J, the junction contained 4 bases not matched to a gene. The CDR3, as DNA: TGTGCCAGCTCCGGGACAGGGACAAACTATGGCTACACCTTC. This sequence encodes CASSGTGTNYGYTF.

The J gene is TRBJ1-1, the V gene TRBV18; D remains unclear. The ends were cut back, 4 bases at V and 7 bases at J, with 10 bases in the middle. This CDR3 comprises 12 residues. Germline loops: CDR1 KGHSH, CDR2 LQKENI. The CDR3 region has the DNA TGTGCCAGCTCACGGGAGGGAGGTGAAGCTTTCTTT. Protein sequence: CASSREGGEAFF.

The rearrangement links TRBV6-2 or TRBV6-3 to TRBJ2-5; 11 bases fit TRBD1. CDR3 length: 18 residues. Trimming removed 0 bases from V and 4 bases from J; junction bases left unmatched: 10. Per the germline V gene, CDR1 is MNHEY and CDR2 is SVGEGT. Here the CDR3 reads CASSYSGDGQGAGETQYF. The CDR3 nucleotides are TGTGCCAGCAGTTACTCGGGAGATGGACAGGGGGCCGGAGAGACCCAGTACTTC.

This sequence joins TRBV6-2 or TRBV6-3 and TRBJ1-5, with D possibly being TRBD1 (6 bases). The V and J ends lost 2 bases and 2 bases respectively, with 10 bases between them. CDR1 and CDR2 from the germline V gene are MNHEY and SVGEGT. This CDR3 is 15 amino acids long. The CDR3 loop is CASSYRGGGNQPQHF. CDR3 bases: TGTGCCAGCAGTTACCGGGGGGGCGGCAATCAGCCCCAGCATTTT.

This rearrangement joins TRBV5-6 to TRBJ1-2, with TRBD1 as a possible D gene (5 bases). V dropped 3 bases and J dropped 0 bases, with 12 bases sitting between them. CDR1 and CDR2 from the germline V gene are SGHDT and YYEEEE. CDR3 length equals 15 residues. The CDR3 bases are TGTGCCAGCAGCTCTCCGACAGCTACTAACTATGGCTACACCTTC. Its protein is CASSSPTATNYGYTF.

This chain joins TRBV6-5 and TRBJ1-2, with D hard to call. V lost 7 bases, J lost 2 bases, and 14 bases lay in between. Germline lookup yields CDR1 MNHEY and CDR2 SVGAGI. The length of the CDR3 is 14 residues. The CDR3 DNA reads TGTGCCAGCATCCGGGCGGGAGGAAACTATGGCTACACCTTC. This codes for CASIRAGGNYGYTF.

The genes are TRBV19 and TRBJ1-5; D gene ambiguous. Trimming took off 4 bases at V and 2 bases at J, with 12 bases between the two ends. CDR1 is LNHDA, CDR2 SQIVND, per germline (reference sequence). This CDR3 is built from 15 residues. CDR3: CASSTYQAGNQPQHF. In DNA form, the CDR3 reads TGTGCCAGTAGTACCTATCAAGCGGGCAATCAGCCCCAGCATTTT. Full variable domain (outside the CDR3, taken from reference TRBV19 and TRBJ1-5): DGGITQSPKYLFRKEGQNVTLSCEQNLNHDAMYWYRQDPGQGLRLIYYSQIVNDFQKGDIAEGYSVSREKKESFPLTVTSAQKNPTAFYLCASSTYQAGNQPQHFGDGTRLSIL.

The rearrangement links TRBV5-1 to TRBJ1-5, with D perhaps matching TRBD1 (6 bases). V dropped 5 bases and J dropped 1 base, with 10 bases sitting between them. This CDR3 is built from 14 residues. Germline CDR1 and CDR2: SGHRS and YFSETQ. The CDR3: CASSPQGSNQPQHF. DNA of the CDR3: TGCGCCAGCAGTCCCCAGGGGAGCAATCAGCCCCAGCATTTT.

This clone was counted once. The J gene is TRBJ2-7, the V gene TRBV19; possibly TRBD2 for D (7 bases). There are 15 residues in the CDR3. Germline V lookup: CDR1 LNHDA, CDR2 SQIVND (reference sequence). V was pared by 5 bases and J by 2 bases, with 16 bases between. DNA for the CDR3: TGTGCCAGTAGTTCCGCCGTGGGGGGGCCCTACGAGCAGTACTTC. It encodes CASSSAVGGPYEQYF.

J is TRBJ2-1 and V is TRBV28; TRBD1 aligns across 7 bases. The CDR3 is 17 residues long. V dropped 6 bases and J dropped 4; count of bases not matched to a gene: 15. Per the germline V gene, CDR1 is MDHEN and CDR2 is SYDVKM. CDR3: CASRLQGSILFYNEQFF. Here the CDR3 DNA reads TGTGCCAGCAGACTACAGGGGTCTATACTGTTTTACAATGAGCAGTTCTTC.

This clone was seen more than once but under ten times. CDR3 nucleotide sequence: TGTGCCAGCAGTCGGCTGGGACAGGGAGAAGAGACCCAGTACTTC. It translates to CASSRLGQGEETQYF. The gene calls are TRBV13 and TRBJ2-5, with 9 bases aligning to TRBD1. Germline CDR1 PRHDT, CDR2 FYEKMQ (reference sequence). The trim removed 6 bases at V and 3 bases at J, leaving 8 bases unmatched. The length of the CDR3 is 15 residues. The full variable domain, its missing parts supplied by reference TRBV13 and TRBJ2-5, is AAGVIQSPRHLIKEKRETATLKCYPIPRHDTVYWYQQGPGQDPQFLISFYEKMQSDKGSIPDRFSAQQFSDYHSELNMSSLELGDSALYFCASSRLGQGEETQYFGPGTRLLVL.

The V and J genes are TRBV7-2 and TRBJ2-1; a possible D gene is TRBD1 (5 bases). The CDR3 has 13 residues. Germline V CDR1 and CDR2: SGHTA, FQGNSA. Deletions cut 0 bases from V and 12 bases from J, with 12 bases between. CDR3 nucleotides: TGTGCCAGCAGCTTAGCGGTGGGCCAGGGGCAGTTCTTC. Encoded protein: CASSLAVGQGQFF.

This chain joins TRBV19 and TRBJ1-1; the D gene is possibly TRBD1 (6 bases). The CDR3 totals 14 residues. CDR1 and CDR2 from the germline V gene are LNHDA and SQIVND (reference sequence). The ends were cut back, 6 bases at V and 8 bases at J, with 19 bases in the middle. The CDR3 DNA reads as TGTGCCAGTAGATCCGGACAGCTACACTCCGAAGCTTTCTTT. Its translation is CASRSGQLHSEAFF.

In regard to this clone: This sample includes further DNA sequences coding for the same CDR3. This chain links TRBV6-5 with TRBJ1-6, with 7 positions matching TRBD1. The germline V gene encodes CDR1 MNHEY and CDR2 SVGAGI. J gave up 4 bases and V 3 bases, and 3 bases lay outside the gene matches. This CDR3 is 15 amino acids long. DNA of the CDR3: TGTGCCAGCAGTTATAGGGGACAGTATAATTCACCCCTCCACTTT. It yields the protein CASSYRGQYNSPLHF.

The chain uses TRBV6-2 or TRBV6-3 and TRBJ1-5; TRBD1 aligns across 10 bases. Losses at the gene ends were 5 bases for V and 4 bases for J; bases not matched to a gene: 8. The V gene's germline CDR1 is MNHEY and CDR2 SVGEGT. The CDR3 contains 16 residues. This chain's CDR3 is CASSTDRGERNQPQHF. CDR3 bases: TGTGCCAGCAGTACGGACAGGGGGGAGAGGAATCAGCCCCAGCATTTT.

CDR3: CASSVGGYQETQYF. The CDR3 nucleotides read TGTGCCAGCAGCGTAGGAGGGTATCAAGAGACCCAGTACTTC. The chain employs TRBV9 and TRBJ2-5; maybe TRBD2 (5 bases). The CDR3 is 14 amino acids. V gave up 0 bases and J gave up 2 bases, with 8 bases separating them. Per the germline V gene, CDR1 is SGDLS and CDR2 is YYNGEE.